These T cell receptor beta chains were read from a single sample in a study of control samples from healthy donors and cancer patients. Data came from immunoSEQ multiplex PCR; TCRdb stores just in-frame clones and leaves some out. This table has tens of thousands of clones, approximately 94% appearing once. Specimen: blood. These receptors were obtained from a woman in her 30s in good health. The CDR3 runs from the conserved cysteine through the conserved F or W. The D gene is left open where the match is weak. A clone size is listed for some rows: how often the clone was seen (once, few, many), or a class if it is expanded.

>TRBV4-1|TRBJ1-1|NA|NA
CASSQASWGLNTEAFF
TGCGCCAGCAGCCAGGCTTCGTGGGGGCTGAACACTGAAGCTTTCTTT
>TRBV6-5|TRBJ1-6|NA|NA
CASSYLHQGFRSPLHF
TGTGCCAGCAGTTACCTACACCAAGGGTTTAGATCACCCCTCCACTTT
>TRBV7-9|TRBJ1-5|NA|NA
CASSLGGGGNQPQHF
TGTGCCAGCAGCTTAGGGGGTGGAGGCAATCAGCCCCAGCATTTT
>TRBV7-9|TRBJ2-7|NA|TRBD1
CASSFADRGEQYF
TGTGCCAGCAGCTTCGCCGACAGGGGCGAGCAGTACTTC
>TRBV6-1|TRBJ2-1|once|TRBD2
CASSEAGRGSHNEQFF
TGTGCCAGCAGTGAAGCTGGGCGGGGGTCTCACAATGAGCAGTTCTTC
>TRBV5-1|TRBJ2-7|once|NA
CASSPTRNEQYF
TGCGCCAGCAGCCCCACCAGGAACGAGCAGTACTTC
>TRBV19|TRBJ2-7|NA|TRBD1
CASSIGTGDNYEQYF
TGTGCCAGTAGTATCGGGACAGGGGATAACTACGAGCAGTACTTC
>TRBV3-1/TRBV3-2|TRBJ1-2|NA|TRBD1
CASRGTGQNYGYTF
TGTGCCAGCCGCGGGACAGGACAGAACTATGGCTACACCTTC
>TRBV7-9|TRBJ2-5|NA|TRBD1
CASSAPGVGQGKVTQYF
TGTGCCAGCAGCGCCCCCGGGGTGGGACAGGGGAAAGTGACCCAGTACTTC
>TRBV2|TRBJ1-5|NA|NA
CASSELAGDQPQHF
TGTGCCAGCAGTGAATTGGCAGGGGATCAGCCCCAGCATTTT
>TRBV15|TRBJ1-3|NA|NA
CATSRDSQLNTIYF
TGTGCCACCAGCAGAGACTCCCAGCTCAACACCATATATTTT
>TRBV4-2|TRBJ1-2|NA|NA
CASSQEPANYGYTF
TGTGCCAGCAGCCAAGAGCCCGCTAACTATGGCTACACCTTC
>TRBV3-1/TRBV3-2|TRBJ1-6|NA|NA
CASSPRGERDNSPLHF
TGTGCCAGCAGCCCGCGGGGGGAAAGGGATAATTCACCCCTCCACTTT
>TRBV7-9|TRBJ2-3|NA|NA
CASRLDGSTDTQYF
TGTGCCAGCAGATTGGACGGGAGCACAGATACGCAGTATTTT
>TRBV18|TRBJ2-2|NA|NA
CASSPLQNTGELFF
TGTGCCAGCTCACCACTGCAAAACACCGGGGAGCTGTTTTTT
>TRBV6-5|TRBJ2-3|NA|NA
CASRLALATDTQYF
TGTGCCAGCAGACTAGCCCTTGCCACAGATACGCAGTATTTT
>TRBV7-9|TRBJ1-2|NA|TRBD1
CASSFRDSRYGYTF
TGTGCCAGCAGCTTTCGGGACAGCCGCTATGGCTACACCTTC
>TRBV2|TRBJ1-1|NA|NA
CASSENGMNTEAFF
TGTGCCAGCAGTGAAAACGGCATGAACACTGAAGCTTTCTTT